Listed here are 20 T cell receptor beta chains from one sample, sequenced in a study of blood T cell repertoires in COVID-19. The protocol was immunoSEQ multiplex PCR, while the TCRdb copy is restricted to in-frame clones and leaves out a portion. Altogether 200,000 to 250,000 clones are present, around four fifths being singletons, with the ten largest covering roughly 5%. The sequencing input was PBMCs or T cells enriched from blood (not recorded which). The receptors shown here come from a woman between 50 and 59 years old who had been exposed to COVID-19.

This clone was counted only a few times. This chain connects TRBV27 to TRBJ1-1; 10 nucleotides agree with TRBD1. There are 15 residues in the CDR3. V shed 6 bases and J 4 bases; nucleotides not matched to a gene: 8. Germline V lookup: CDR1 MNHEY, CDR2 SMNVEV (reference sequence). The CDR3 DNA reads TGTGCCAGCAGCTGGACAGGGGGATGGAGCACTGAAGCTTTCTTT. Its protein is CASSWTGGWSTEAFF.

The rearrangement joins TRBV5-1 to TRBJ2-7; TRBD1 agrees at 9 bases. Per the germline V gene, CDR1 is SGHRS and CDR2 is YFSETQ. This CDR3 comprises 15 residues. V shed 0 bases and J 2 bases; nucleotides not matched to a gene: 3. Here the CDR3 DNA reads TGCGCCAGCAGCTTGGGAGGGACAGGGACCTACGAGCAGTACTTC. As protein: CASSLGGTGTYEQYF.

The CDR3 here is CASSGQGTETQYF. CDR3 nucleotides: TGTGCCAGCTCAGGACAGGGGACAGAGACCCAGTACTTC. The chain carries TRBV18 and TRBJ2-5, with TRBD1 matching 9 bases. The J segment lost 4 bases and the V segment lost 5 bases, leaving 2 bases of the junction unmatched. The CDR3 totals 13 residues. Germline CDR1 reads KGHSH; CDR2 reads LQKENI.

The V call is TRBV30, the J call TRBJ1-2; D is unresolved. The CDR3 runs 15 residues. Per germline, CDR1 GTSNPN and CDR2 SVGIG (reference sequence). As DNA, the CDR3 is TGTGCGGGTGTCCCCCTTCAGACTCTCAACTATGGCTACACCTTC. Translation gives CAGVPLQTLNYGYTF. The variable domain in full, completed from reference TRBV30 and TRBJ1-2, reads SQTIHQWPATLVQPVGSPLSLECTVEGTSNPNLYWYRQAAGRGLQLLFYSVGIGQISSEVPQNLSASRPQDRQFILSSKKLLLSDSGFYLCAGVPLQTLNYGYTFGSGTRLTVV.

The V call is TRBV19, the J call TRBJ2-5; perhaps TRBD1 as D (6 bases). Deletions cut 3 bases from V and 4 bases from J, with 21 bases between. The CDR3 consists of 17 residues. The germline gives CDR1 LNHDA, CDR2 SQIVND (reference sequence). CDR3 coding DNA: TGTGCCAGTAGTATGCGGTCAGGGGTTAATGGCGGAGAGACCCAGTACTTC. This encodes CASSMRSGVNGGETQYF.

This clone came up a few times. The chain joins TRBV10-3 to TRBJ1-3; the D is unclear. V lost 10 bases and J lost 0, with 13 bases in between. The CDR3 covers 14 residues. Germline CDR1 is ENHRY and CDR2 is SYGVKD. The CDR3: CATRKEGSGNTIYF. In DNA form, the CDR3 reads TGTGCCACCAGAAAGGAGGGCTCTGGAAACACCATATATTTT.

The rearrangement links TRBV6-5 to TRBJ1-5, with TRBD1 identical over 7 bases. The CDR3 has 13 amino acids. V trimming: 10 bases; J trimming: 4 bases; junction bases outside the gene matches: 7. Germline CDR1 MNHEY, CDR2 SVGAGI. The CDR3 reads CATWDRTNQPQHF. CDR3 sequence (DNA): TGTGCCACCTGGGACAGAACAAATCAGCCCCAGCATTTT.

The chain carries TRBV6-5 and TRBJ1-2; no clear D gene. V dropped 4 bases and J dropped 5 bases, with 14 bases sitting between them. CDR1 and CDR2 from the germline V gene are MNHEY and SVGAGI. The length of the CDR3 is 14 residues. The CDR3 sequence is CASSSSGGGYGYTF. Written as DNA, the CDR3 is TGTGCCAGCAGTTCCTCAGGTGGAGGTTATGGCTACACCTTC.

The rearrangement uses TRBV13 and TRBJ1-1; D is possibly TRBD1 (6 bases). Trimming removed 5 bases from V and 7 bases from J, with 17 bases in between. Per germline, CDR1 PRHDT and CDR2 FYEKMQ (reference sequence). This CDR3 is built from 14 residues. CDR3 sequence: CASSPTRGGIEAFF. CDR3 DNA: TGTGCCAGCAGCCCAACCCGGGGGGGCATTGAAGCTTTCTTT. Full variable domain (outside the CDR3, taken from reference TRBV13 and TRBJ1-1): AAGVIQSPRHLIKEKRETATLKCYPIPRHDTVYWYQQGPGQDPQFLISFYEKMQSDKGSIPDRFSAQQFSDYHSELNMSSLELGDSALYFCASSPTRGGIEAFFGQGTRLTVV.

The rearrangement uses TRBV29-1 and TRBJ1-1; possibly TRBD1 for D (6 bases). The V gene's germline CDR1 is SQVTM and CDR2 ANQGSEA. The CDR3 is 12 amino acids. V lost 6 bases and J lost 8, with 16 bases in between. The CDR3 region is CSVALGRGEAFF. In DNA, the CDR3 is TGCAGCGTCGCCCTGGGCAGGGGAGAAGCTTTCTTT.

The chain uses TRBV4-1 and TRBJ2-1; TRBD2 matches at 12 bases. Germline assignment: CDR1 MGHRA and CDR2 YSYEKL. This CDR3 comprises 17 residues. V was pared by 1 base and J by 13 bases, with 14 bases of the junction left unmatched. CDR3 DNA: TGCGCCAGCAGCCAAGCGACGGGTCTAGCGGGGGGGCTCGGCCAGTTCTTC. This sequence encodes CASSQATGLAGGLGQFF.

Notes on this clone: This sample includes further DNA sequences coding for the same CDR3. The chain links TRBV9 to TRBJ1-6; D is unclear. The V gene's germline CDR1 is SGDLS and CDR2 YYNGEE. The V end was cut by 0 bases, the J end by 7 bases, with 8 bases between. The CDR3 contains 14 residues. The CDR3 protein is CASSVGGGNSPLHF. The CDR3 DNA reads as TGTGCCAGCAGCGTAGGAGGAGGCAATTCACCCCTCCACTTT.

The rearrangement links TRBV7-2 to TRBJ2-1; the match to TRBD2 covers 7 bases. The CDR3 contains 15 residues. The germline V gene encodes CDR1 SGHTA and CDR2 FQGNSA. V shed 5 bases and J 5 bases; nucleotides not matched to a gene: 9. The CDR3 loop is CASSLTGLLNNEQFF. The DNA of the CDR3 is TGTGCCAGCAGCCTTACGGGACTACTCAACAATGAGCAGTTCTTC.

The chain employs TRBV29-1 and TRBJ2-3, with a weak D call TRBD1 (5 bases). Trimming took off 4 bases at V and 5 bases at J, with 10 bases between the two ends. The CDR3 is 12 residues long. Per the germline V gene, CDR1 is SQVTM and CDR2 is ANQGSEA. CDR3 amino acids: CSVVPRGDTQYF. Written as DNA, the CDR3 is TGCAGCGTTGTCCCTAGGGGAGATACGCAGTATTTT.

This clone occurred once. This chain joins TRBV25-1 and TRBJ2-5; D perhaps matches TRBD2 (6 bases). Germline values: CDR1 MGHDK, CDR2 SYGVNS. Trimming cost V 5 bases and J 5 bases, with 15 bases left between them. This CDR3 comprises 14 residues. The CDR3: CASSPRGPGETQYF. CDR3 sequence (DNA): TGTGCCAGCAGTCCGCGGGGCCCAGGGGAGACCCAGTACTTC.

The chain links TRBV2 to TRBJ2-5; perhaps TRBD1 as D (5 bases). Germline CDR1 is SNHLY and CDR2 is FYNNEI. V was cut by 4 bases and J by 3 bases, with 9 bases left in between. This CDR3 is 13 amino acids long. CDR3 bases: TGTGCCAGCAGTGTGGGGCCAAAAGAGACCCAGTACTTC. As protein: CASSVGPKETQYF.

This rearrangement joins TRBV5-1 to TRBJ2-1, with D perhaps matching TRBD2 (7 bases). V lost 2 bases to trimming and J lost 8 bases, with 14 bases between them. The germline CDR1 and CDR2 sequences are SGHRS and YFSETQ. This CDR3 is built from 14 residues. The CDR3 here is CASSFRLGGDEQFF. The CDR3 DNA sequence: TGCGCCAGCAGCTTTAGACTAGGGGGGGATGAGCAGTTCTTC.

The chain uses TRBV27 and TRBJ1-2; D perhaps matches TRBD1 (6 bases). Between the trimmed V and J ends, which lost 5 bases and 6 bases, there was a span of 22 bases. Germline CDR1 reads MNHEY; CDR2 reads SMNVEV (reference sequence). The length of the CDR3 is 16 residues. The CDR3, as DNA: TGTGCCAGCAGTACGCGCCACCGGGACACCAAGGATGGCTACACCTTC. Translated, it gives CASSTRHRDTKDGYTF.

The V gene is TRBV12-3 or TRBV12-4, the J gene TRBJ2-3, with 7 bases aligning to TRBD1. This CDR3 is built from 12 residues. Trimming removed 6 bases from V and 4 bases from J; junction bases left unmatched: 1. Here the CDR3 reads CASRRGPDTQYF. CDR3 DNA: TGTGCCAGCAGGAGGGGGCCAGATACGCAGTATTTT.

The chain is built from TRBV7-2 and TRBJ2-7, with 8 nucleotides matching TRBD2. CDR3 length: 16 amino acids. The germline V gene has CDR1 SGHTA and CDR2 FQGNSA. The V and J ends lost 5 bases and 4 bases, in that order; junction bases with no gene match: 13. CDR3 in amino acids: CASSPTSALDRYEQYF. The CDR3 region has the DNA TGTGCCAGCAGCCCGACTAGCGCACTTGATCGGTACGAGCAGTACTTC.